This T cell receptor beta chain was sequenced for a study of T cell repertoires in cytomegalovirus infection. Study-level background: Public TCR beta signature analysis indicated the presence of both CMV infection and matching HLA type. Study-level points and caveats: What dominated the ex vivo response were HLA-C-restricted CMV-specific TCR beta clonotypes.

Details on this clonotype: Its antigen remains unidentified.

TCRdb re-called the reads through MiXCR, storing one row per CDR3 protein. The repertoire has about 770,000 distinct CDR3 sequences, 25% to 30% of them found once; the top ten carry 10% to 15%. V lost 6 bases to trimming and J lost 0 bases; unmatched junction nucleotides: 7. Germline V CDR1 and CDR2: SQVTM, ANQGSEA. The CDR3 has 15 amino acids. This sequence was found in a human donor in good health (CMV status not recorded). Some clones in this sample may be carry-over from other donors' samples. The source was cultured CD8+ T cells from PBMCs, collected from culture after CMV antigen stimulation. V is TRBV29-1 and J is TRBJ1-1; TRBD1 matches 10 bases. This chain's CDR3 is CSVDRDRGMNTEAFF. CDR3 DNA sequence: TGCAGCGTAGACCGGGACAGGGGAATGAACACTGAAGCTTTCTTT.